This T cell receptor beta chain emerged from a study of T cells after yellow fever vaccination. About this clonotype: No antigen is known for it.

Template-switching 5'RACE yielded the TCR cDNA; a universal primer site and UMIs were added in the process. MiXCR, applied by TCRdb to the 5' RACE reads, yields one record per CDR3 protein. The table lists hundreds of thousands of distinct CDR3 sequences, approximately 13% of them singletons. Study-wide points: Booster sampling recovered most clones from primary vaccination (96% CD4, 80% to 90% CD8). Highly abundant clonotypes carried over from the bulk population could end up in FACS-sorted repertoires as contaminants.

This CDR3 comprises 13 residues. V was shortened by 4 bases and J by 6 bases, with 14 bases between the two germline ends. Per the germline V gene, CDR1 is SQVTM and CDR2 is ANQGSEA. This receptor was identified in a man aged 30-40 years who received the YFV17D yellow fever vaccine. The chain links TRBV29-1 to TRBJ2-3, with D possibly being TRBD1 (5 bases). This sample comprised PBMCs, obtained on the day of the yellow fever booster vaccination. The CDR3 spells CSVGGLQGDTQYF. The CDR3 DNA reads as TGCAGCGTTGGGGGCCTCCAAGGGGATACGCAGTATTTT.